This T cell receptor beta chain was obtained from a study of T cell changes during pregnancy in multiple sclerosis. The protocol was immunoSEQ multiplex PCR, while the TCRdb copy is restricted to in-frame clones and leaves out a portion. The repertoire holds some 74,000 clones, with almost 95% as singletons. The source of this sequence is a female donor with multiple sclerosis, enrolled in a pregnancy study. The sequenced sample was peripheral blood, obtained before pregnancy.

Written as DNA, the CDR3 is TGTGCCATCAGCCAACAGGGTGGAGAAAAACTGTTTTTT. It yields the protein CAISQQGGEKLFF. This chain links TRBV10-3 with TRBJ1-4, with D perhaps TRBD1 (6 bases). Trimming left V 6 bases short and J 8 bases short, with 13 bases between. The CDR3 totals 13 residues. Germline V gene data show CDR1 as ENHRY and CDR2 as SYGVKD.